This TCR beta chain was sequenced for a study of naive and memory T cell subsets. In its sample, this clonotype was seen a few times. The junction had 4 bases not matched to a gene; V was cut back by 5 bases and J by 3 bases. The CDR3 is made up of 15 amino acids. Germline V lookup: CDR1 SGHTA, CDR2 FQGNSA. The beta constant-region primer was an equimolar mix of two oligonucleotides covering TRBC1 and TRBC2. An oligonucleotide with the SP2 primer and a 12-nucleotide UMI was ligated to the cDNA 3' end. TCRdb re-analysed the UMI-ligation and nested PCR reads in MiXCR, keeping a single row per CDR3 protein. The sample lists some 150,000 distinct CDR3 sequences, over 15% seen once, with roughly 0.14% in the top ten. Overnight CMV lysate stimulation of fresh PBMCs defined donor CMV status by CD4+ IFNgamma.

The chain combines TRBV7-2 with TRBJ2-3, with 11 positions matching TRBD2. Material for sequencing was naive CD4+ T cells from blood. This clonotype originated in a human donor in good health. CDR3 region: CASSVGTSGTDTQYF. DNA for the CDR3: TGTGCCAGCAGCGTAGGGACTAGCGGTACAGATACGCAGTATTTT. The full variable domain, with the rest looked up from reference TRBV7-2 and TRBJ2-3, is GAGVSQSPSNKVTEKGKDVELRCDPISGHTALYWYRQSLGQGLEFLIYFQGNSAPDKSGLPSDRFSAERTGGSVSTLTIQRTQQEDSAVYLCASSVGTSGTDTQYFGPGTRLTVL.